This passage covers 29 T cell receptor beta chains from one sample sequenced in a study of response to subunit inactivated influenza vaccine. TCRdb processed the RT-PCR reads anew with MiXCR; each CDR3 protein has one entry. The repertoire includes 450,000 to 600,000 distinct CDR3 sequences, around 8% of them detected once, and around 13% sits in the top ten. Sequences were derived from PBMCs from blood, sampled roughly 24 months after vaccination. The receptors shown here come from a man aged 50 to 69 who received an inactivated influenza vaccine.

The chain couples TRBV10-3 to TRBJ2-1; 12 positions match TRBD2. V lost 6 bases and J lost 7; bases outside the gene matches: 13. The CDR3 is 17 amino acids. Germline lookup yields CDR1 ENHRY and CDR2 SYGVKD. The CDR3 sequence: CAIRTSGSWGRGNEQFF. The DNA for the CDR3 is TGTGCCATCAGGACTAGCGGGAGTTGGGGACGGGGTAATGAGCAGTTCTTC.

The chain combines TRBV12-3 or TRBV12-4 with TRBJ2-5; either TRBD1 or TRBD2 may fit D (5 bases each). V lost 2 bases and J lost 4, with 11 bases in between. This CDR3 comprises 14 residues. In nucleotides, the CDR3 is TGTGCCAGCAGTTTAAAAGGGGCGGGAGAGACCCAGTACTTC. It translates to CASSLKGAGETQYF.

At least ten counts were recorded for this clonotype. The chain has TRBV5-1 and TRBJ2-7; tentatively, D is TRBD1 or TRBD2 (5 bases each). Trimming cost V 3 bases and J 2 bases, with 12 bases left between them. Per the germline V gene, CDR1 is SGHRS and CDR2 is YFSETQ. CDR3 length equals 14 residues. CDR3: CASSYRDGPYEQYF. The CDR3 region has the DNA TGCGCCAGCAGCTACCGGGACGGTCCCTACGAGCAGTACTTC.

This clonotype was detected many times. V is TRBV25-1 and J is TRBJ2-5, with 7 nucleotides matching TRBD2. V was pared by 4 bases and J by 5 bases, with 7 bases of the junction left unmatched. The CDR3 has 14 amino acids. The germline CDR1 and CDR2 sequences are MGHDK and SYGVNS. As DNA, the CDR3 is TGTGCCAGCAGTGCGGACTCCGGGAGGGAGACCCAGTACTTC. Residues: CASSADSGRETQYF.

This clonotype has just a few counts. The chain uses TRBV5-1 and TRBJ2-2, with 7 bases identical to TRBD1. Germline-derived CDR1 and CDR2 are SGHRS and YFSETQ. The CDR3 is 17 residues long. The junction had 6 bases not matched to a gene; V was cut back by 0 bases and J by 1 base. The CDR3 DNA reads TGCGCCAGCAGCTTGGTTGGGCAGGGGGTGAACACCGGGGAGCTGTTTTTT. The encoded protein is CASSLVGQGVNTGELFF.

The chain links TRBV5-1 to TRBJ2-2; D is possibly TRBD2 (6 bases). Germline-derived CDR1 and CDR2 are SGHRS and YFSETQ. There are 14 residues in the CDR3. V lost 2 bases to trimming and J lost 5 bases, with 10 bases between them. Written as DNA, the CDR3 is TGCGCCAGCAGCTTCGGCCGGGGGACCGGGGAGCTGTTTTTT. As protein: CASSFGRGTGELFF. Based on the CDR3 plus reference TRBV5-1 and TRBJ2-2, the full variable domain is KAGVTQTPRYLIKTRGQQVTLSCSPISGHRSVSWYQQTPGQGLQFLFEYFSETQRNKGNFPGRFSGRQFSNSRSEMNVSTLELGDSALYLCASSFGRGTGELFFGEGSRLTVL.

This clonotype was detected ten times or more. The chain couples TRBV29-1 to TRBJ1-2; perhaps TRBD1 as D (6 bases). This CDR3 contains 15 residues. Trimming stripped 6 bases from V and 2 bases from J, with 19 bases between. Per germline, CDR1 SQVTM and CDR2 ANQGSEA. The CDR3 loop reads CSVLADSQGNYGYTF. The CDR3 nucleotides read TGCAGCGTCCTCGCGGACAGCCAAGGCAACTATGGCTACACCTTC.

The table lists this clonotype with a few counts. This chain links TRBV7-2 with TRBJ2-3, with 8 bases that match TRBD2. With 3 bases clipped from V and 2 bases from J, the junction kept 10 bases outside the gene matches. This CDR3 is 17 amino acids long. Germline CDR1 SGHTA, CDR2 FQGNSA. The CDR3 coding sequence is TGTGCCAGCAGCTTGCAAGCGGGGGTTGCCCTCACAGATACGCAGTATTTT. Its translation is CASSLQAGVALTDTQYF.

Only a few counts were recorded for this clonotype. V and J are TRBV11-2 and TRBJ2-1; the match to TRBD2 covers 12 bases. CDR3 length: 15 amino acids. Germline CDR1 reads SGHAT; CDR2 reads FQNNGV. Trimming took 3 bases from V and 8 from J; bases not matched to a gene: 5. CDR3 loop: CASSLATSGSHEQFF. DNA of the CDR3: TGTGCCAGCAGCTTGGCGACTAGCGGGAGTCATGAGCAGTTCTTC. Filled out from reference TRBV11-2 and TRBJ2-1, the complete variable domain reads EAGVAQSPRYKIIEKRQSVAFWCNPISGHATLYWYQQILGQGPKLLIQFQNNGVVDDSQLPKDRFSAERLKGVDSTLKIQPAKLEDSAVYLCASSLATSGSHEQFFGPGTRLTVL.

The table lists this clonotype with a few counts. This chain uses TRBV4-2 with TRBJ2-1, with TRBD2 as a possible D gene (5 bases). Germline CDR1 and CDR2: LGHNA and YNFKEQ. The CDR3 has 13 residues. Trimming shortened V by 1 base and J by 8 bases, and 9 bases separated the two germline ends. The CDR3 here is CASSQVHGDEQFF. CDR3 bases: TGTGCCAGCAGCCAAGTGCACGGGGATGAGCAGTTCTTC.

This clonotype was detected many times. This chain joins TRBV29-1 and TRBJ2-7; no clear D gene. Trimming shortened V by 6 bases and J by 3 bases, and 6 bases separated the two germline ends. Germline CDR1 SQVTM, CDR2 ANQGSEA. The CDR3 loop spans 10 amino acids. CDR3 in DNA: TGCAGCGTCCGAGACTACGAGCAGTACTTC. Its protein is CSVRDYEQYF.

V usage is TRBV29-1 and J usage is TRBJ2-7, with D possibly being TRBD1 (5 bases). V was pared by 2 bases and J by 5 bases, with 13 bases between. There are 13 residues in the CDR3. The germline CDR1 and CDR2 sequences are SQVTM and ANQGSEA. The CDR3 sequence is CSVEIAGIDEQYF. DNA of the CDR3: TGCAGCGTTGAAATTGCAGGGATAGACGAGCAGTACTTC.

This clonotype was found many times. This chain joins TRBV20-1 and TRBJ2-1, with D hard to call. This CDR3 region has 14 residues. Trimming removed 2 bases at V and 0 bases at J, with 8 bases between. The germline V gene has CDR1 DFQATT and CDR2 SNEGSKA (reference sequence). The CDR3 sequence: CSARFLSSYNEQFF. CDR3 in DNA: TGCAGTGCTAGATTCCTTAGCTCCTACAATGAGCAGTTCTTC.

This clonotype was seen ten or more times. V usage is TRBV29-1 and J usage is TRBJ2-5; a weak D match, TRBD2 (6 bases). From germline, CDR1 is SQVTM and CDR2 ANQGSEA. V was clipped by 4 bases and J by 2 bases, with 8 bases between them. The CDR3 is 12 amino acids. CDR3 sequence reads: CSVGGGQETQYF. CDR3 bases: TGCAGCGTTGGTGGGGGGCAAGAGACCCAGTACTTC.

The chain recombines TRBV9 with TRBJ2-6; D unclear. The germline V gene encodes CDR1 SGDLS and CDR2 YYNGEE. This CDR3 has 18 amino acids. V was trimmed by 3 bases and J by 1 base, leaving 17 bases between them. CDR3 in amino acids: CASSGGHKPPSGANVLTF. The CDR3 nucleotides read TGTGCCAGCAGCGGGGGTCACAAGCCTCCATCTGGGGCCAACGTCCTGACTTTC.

The gene calls are TRBV6-5 and TRBJ1-1; D call uncertain. Germline V gene sequence: CDR1 MNHEY, CDR2 SVGAGI. CDR3 length: 14 amino acids. The ends were cut back, 4 bases at V and 1 base at J, with 10 bases in the middle. CDR3 in amino acids: CASSSEEGNTEAFF. CDR3 nucleotides: TGTGCCAGCAGTTCGGAAGAGGGGAACACTGAAGCTTTCTTT.

This chain links TRBV5-1 with TRBJ2-1, with 7 bases matching TRBD1. J lost 0 bases, V lost 9 bases, and 3 bases had no gene match. Germline assignment: CDR1 SGHRS and CDR2 YFSETQ. This CDR3 contains 13 residues. In nucleotides, the CDR3 is TGCGCCACATCAGGGGGCTCCTACAATGAGCAGTTCTTC. Protein: CATSGGSYNEQFF.

The chain is built from TRBV7-9 and TRBJ2-1; 10 bases are a match to TRBD2. The CDR3 covers 17 residues. Germline trimming cut 0 bases from V and 9 bases from J; bases unmatched to any gene: 11. Germline CDR1 reads SEHNR; CDR2 reads FQNEAQ (reference sequence). The CDR3 loop reads CASSLAQLSGGAFEQFF. CDR3 sequence (DNA): TGTGCCAGCAGCTTAGCGCAATTAAGCGGGGGGGCCTTTGAGCAGTTCTTC.

This chain links TRBV10-3 with TRBJ1-2, with D possibly TRBD1 on 6 matching bases. The V and J ends lost 7 bases and 0 bases respectively, with 12 bases between them. Germline-derived CDR1 and CDR2 are ENHRY and SYGVKD. The CDR3 is 14 amino acids. CDR3 coding DNA: TGTGCCATCACGGGGGCGGCTACTAACTATGGCTACACCTTC. It is translated as CAITGAATNYGYTF.

This chain uses TRBV4-3 with TRBJ2-1, with D perhaps TRBD2 (5 bases). CDR3 size: 13 residues. Trimming removed 4 bases at V and 5 bases at J, with 9 bases between. In germline, CDR1 is LGHNA, CDR2 YSLEER. The CDR3 nucleotides are TGCGCCAGCAGCCTGCCGGGGAACAATGAGCAGTTCTTC. Its translation is CASSLPGNNEQFF.

This chain links TRBV4-3 with TRBJ2-7, with D unclear. The CDR3 extends over 13 amino acids. Germline V CDR1 and CDR2: LGHNA, YSLEER. V was trimmed by 3 bases and J by 4 bases, leaving 10 bases between them. CDR3 in amino acids: CASSQQAGYEQYF. CDR3 coding DNA: TGCGCCAGCAGCCAGCAGGCCGGGTACGAGCAGTACTTC.

This clonotype has at least ten counts. The chain carries TRBV12-3 or TRBV12-4 and TRBJ1-4; D not certain. Trimming shortened V by 2 bases and J by 7 bases, and 14 bases separated the two germline ends. The CDR3 consists of 15 residues. CDR3 sequence: CASSLYASRGEKLFF. DNA for the CDR3: TGTGCCAGCAGTTTATATGCCTCCCGGGGTGAAAAACTGTTTTTT.

This clonotype has more than one count but fewer than ten. The CDR3 DNA sequence: TGTGCCTGGAGCACAGGGATTAGGGGCACTGAAGCTTTCTTT. This encodes CAWSTGIRGTEAFF. The rearrangement uses TRBV30 and TRBJ1-1; maybe TRBD1 (6 bases). The CDR3 totals 14 residues. V was trimmed by 3 bases and J by 4 bases, leaving 15 bases between them. Germline CDR1 is GTSNPN and CDR2 is SVGIG (reference sequence).

This clonotype was observed a few times. The V gene is TRBV4-1, the J gene TRBJ1-2; 9 bases match TRBD1. J lost 2 bases, V lost 2 bases, and 6 bases had no gene match. Germline values: CDR1 MGHRA, CDR2 YSYEKL. CDR3 length equals 16 residues. The CDR3 coding sequence is TGCGCCAGCAGCCAACCACCGGGACAGGGAAACTATGGCTACACCTTC. Residues: CASSQPPGQGNYGYTF.

The rearrangement uses TRBV29-1 and TRBJ1-1; TRBD1 aligns across 9 bases. The germline V gene has CDR1 SQVTM and CDR2 ANQGSEA. The V gene end was trimmed by 7 bases and the J gene end by 0 bases; junction bases not matched to a gene: 6. The CDR3 sequence is 14 residues long. CDR3 DNA sequence: TGCAGCGCGACAGGGGGACGAGTGAACACTGAAGCTTTCTTT. Amino acid sequence: CSATGGRVNTEAFF.

In this sample, this clonotype turned up many times. The chain is built from TRBV10-3 and TRBJ1-5; a possible D gene is TRBD1 (5 bases). The CDR3 spans 15 residues. Trimming stripped 3 bases from V and 2 bases from J, with 11 bases between. The V gene's germline CDR1 is ENHRY and CDR2 SYGVKD. CDR3 sequence: CAISDRQSGNQPQHF. The DNA of the CDR3 is TGTGCCATCAGTGATAGACAGAGCGGCAATCAGCCCCAGCATTTT.

This clonotype appeared a few times. The chain couples TRBV11-1 to TRBJ2-2; D gene uncertain. Germline loops: CDR1 SGHAT, CDR2 FQDESV (reference sequence). The V end was cut by 5 bases, the J end by 3 bases, with 22 bases between. This CDR3 is 18 amino acids long. The CDR3 sequence is CASSHSAAATQYTGELFF. The DNA of the CDR3 is TGTGCCAGCAGCCATTCTGCGGCAGCCACGCAGTACACCGGGGAGCTGTTTTTT.

In this sample, this clonotype turned up a few times. V and J are TRBV7-3 and TRBJ2-1; D is perhaps TRBD2 (5 bases). Germline CDR1 reads SGHTA; CDR2 reads FQGTGA. This CDR3 has 13 amino acids. The germline V and J ends were trimmed by 4 bases and 6 bases, with 10 bases remaining between them. The CDR3 spells CASSSSGVNEQFF. In DNA, the CDR3 is TGTGCCAGCAGCTCCTCCGGGGTCAATGAGCAGTTCTTC.

This clonotype has a handful of counts. The chain recombines TRBV28 with TRBJ2-5; 8 nucleotides agree with TRBD1. The germline CDR1 and CDR2 sequences are MDHEN and SYDVKM. The length of the CDR3 is 15 residues. V lost 5 bases and J lost 6; bases outside the gene matches: 11. The CDR3 DNA sequence: TGTGCCAGCAGTGCCGCCTCAGGGGGCGTCAAGACCCAGTACTTC. This gives the protein CASSAASGGVKTQYF.